These 30 T cell receptor beta chains share one sample of origin, sequenced in a study of shared clonotypes between healthy human individuals. Only in-frame clones appear in the TCRdb table, and some are missing; sequencing was by immunoSEQ multiplex PCR. The sample yields millions of clones, 95% seen once. Sequenced input: naive CD4+ T cells sorted from blood. The subset denotes: CD45RA+ positively selected. Every receptor here comes from a man between 18 and 35 years old in good health.

The chain has TRBV7-2 and TRBJ1-3; D gene uncertain. Trimming took 5 bases from V and 3 from J, leaving 14 bases between them. The CDR3 runs 15 residues. CDR1 and CDR2 from the germline V gene are SGHTA and FQGNSA. This CDR3 reads CASSPRTMGGNTIYF. DNA of the CDR3: TGTGCCAGCAGCCCCCGAACGATGGGTGGAAACACCATATATTTT. Combining the CDR3 with reference TRBV7-2 and TRBJ1-3 gives the whole variable domain GAGVSQSPSNKVTEKGKDVELRCDPISGHTALYWYRQSLGQGLEFLIYFQGNSAPDKSGLPSDRFSAERTGGSVSTLTIQRTQQEDSAVYLCASSPRTMGGNTIYFGEGSWLTVV.

V gene TRBV5-6 combines with J gene TRBJ2-1, with D perhaps given as TRBD1 or TRBD2 (5 bases each). Germline CDR1 SGHDT, CDR2 YYEEEE. CDR3 length equals 13 residues. V was shortened by 6 bases and J by 7 bases, with 14 bases between the two germline ends. The CDR3 DNA reads TGTGCCAGCATGTTGAGAGGGGTTAATGAGCAGTTCTTC. This encodes CASMLRGVNEQFF.

The rearrangement uses TRBV11-2 and TRBJ1-5, with D perhaps TRBD1 (5 bases). Germline-derived CDR1 and CDR2 are SGHAT and FQNNGV. The germline V and J ends were trimmed by 2 bases and 7 bases, with 15 bases remaining between them. There are 15 residues in the CDR3. The CDR3 protein is CASSLSPGGTQPQHF. CDR3 DNA: TGTGCCAGCAGCTTAAGTCCGGGGGGGACGCAGCCCCAGCATTTT.

This chain links TRBV2 with TRBJ1-1; D is uncertain. CDR1 and CDR2 (germline): SNHLY, FYNNEI. The CDR3 spans 14 residues. V was cut by 4 bases and J by 1 base, with 10 bases left in between. The CDR3, as DNA: TGTGCCAGCAGTGTCACATTGGAGAACACTGAAGCTTTCTTT. Protein: CASSVTLENTEAFF. The full variable domain, with the rest looked up from reference TRBV2 and TRBJ1-1, is EPEVTQTPSHQVTQMGQEVILRCVPISNHLYFYWYRQILGQKVEFLVSFYNNEISEKSEIFDDQFSVERPDGSNFTLKIRSTKLEDSAMYFCASSVTLENTEAFFGQGTRLTVV.

This rearrangement joins TRBV29-1 to TRBJ2-2; 7 bases map to TRBD1. The trim removed 6 bases at V and 1 base at J, leaving 8 bases unmatched. The germline CDR1 and CDR2 sequences are SQVTM and ANQGSEA. The CDR3 loop spans 15 amino acids. CDR3 loop: CSVLYWTGNTGELFF. The CDR3 nucleotides read TGCAGCGTCCTTTACTGGACAGGGAACACCGGGGAGCTGTTTTTT.

The J gene is TRBJ1-1, the V gene TRBV6-5, with 11 bases matching TRBD1. With V trimmed by 0 bases and J by 5 bases, 2 bases remained unmatched. Germline CDR1 is MNHEY and CDR2 is SVGAGI. CDR3 length: 15 amino acids. This CDR3 is CASSYSGTGGTEAFF. CDR3 DNA sequence: TGTGCCAGCAGTTACTCCGGGACAGGGGGGACTGAAGCTTTCTTT.

The rearrangement uses TRBV27 and TRBJ1-6; 7 bases map to TRBD1. This CDR3 has 13 residues. The germline gives CDR1 MNHEY, CDR2 SMNVEV (reference sequence). V shed 3 bases, J shed 13 bases, and the junction held 6 bases outside the gene matches. CDR3 bases: TGTGCCAGCAGTTTCGGCAGGGGGGGTCCCCTCCACTTT. Translated, it gives CASSFGRGGPLHF.

On this clone: This sample also contains other DNA sequences that code for the same CDR3. The genes are TRBV2 and TRBJ1-1; D is ambiguous. Germline assignment: CDR1 SNHLY and CDR2 FYNNEI. The CDR3 sequence is 13 residues long. Trimming pared 4 bases from V and 4 bases from J, leaving 10 bases between. DNA of the CDR3: TGTGCCAGCAGTGGAGGTATGGGCACTGAAGCTTTCTTT. It encodes CASSGGMGTEAFF.

In regard to this clone: This may be a read error, as it is one base from a much larger clone. The identical CDR3 is also encoded by other nucleotide sequences in the sample. V and J are TRBV5-4 and TRBJ1-1, with 7 bases that match TRBD1. Losses at the gene ends were 2 bases for V and 1 base for J; bases not matched to a gene: 2. The CDR3 totals 14 residues. CDR1 SGHNT and CDR2 YYREEE come from the germline V gene (reference sequence). The CDR3 DNA follows: TGTGCCAGCAGCTTACAGGGGCCGAACACTGAAGCTTTCTTT. This encodes CASSLQGPNTEAFF.

V gene TRBV4-2 combines with J gene TRBJ1-5; D not certain. Trimming removed 1 base from V and 4 bases from J, with 8 bases in between. CDR3 size: 14 residues. Germline lookup yields CDR1 LGHNA and CDR2 YNFKEQ. The CDR3 sequence is CASSQGIQNQPQHF. The CDR3 DNA reads as TGTGCCAGCAGCCAAGGGATTCAAAATCAGCCCCAGCATTTT.

The gene calls are TRBV5-1 and TRBJ2-7; 11 positions agree with TRBD2. V was clipped by 6 bases and J by 2 bases; unmatched bases: 16. CDR3 length: 18 residues. Germline V gene sequence: CDR1 SGHRS, CDR2 YFSETQ. The CDR3 sequence: CASNPGTSGGKGTYEQYF. CDR3 nucleotide sequence: TGCGCCAGCAACCCCGGGACTAGCGGAGGGAAGGGGACCTACGAGCAGTACTTC.

This sequence joins TRBV19 and TRBJ1-5; D gene ambiguous. CDR1 and CDR2 from the germline V gene are LNHDA and SQIVND (reference sequence). This CDR3 is 12 amino acids long. V was pared by 6 bases and J by 5 bases, with 8 bases between. The chain's CDR3 is CASRVLDQPQHF. As DNA, the CDR3 is TGTGCCAGTAGGGTTTTGGATCAGCCCCAGCATTTT.

The CDR3 protein is CASSLEWGTSYEQYF. In nucleotides, the CDR3 is TGCGCCAGCAGCTTGGAGTGGGGCACCTCCTACGAGCAGTACTTC. This chain connects TRBV5-1 to TRBJ2-7, with a tentative D call TRBD1 (5 bases). Germline loops: CDR1 SGHRS, CDR2 YFSETQ. CDR3 length: 15 amino acids. Trimming removed 0 bases from V and 0 bases from J, with 10 bases in between.

V is TRBV7-9 and J is TRBJ2-7; D may be TRBD1 or TRBD2 (5 bases each). The CDR3 length is 15 residues. Germline V gene sequence: CDR1 SEHNR, CDR2 FQNEAQ (reference sequence). Trimming shortened V by 0 bases and J by 2 bases, and 11 bases separated the two germline ends. As DNA, the CDR3 is TGTGCCAGCAGCTTAGCCGGGACCGGGACCTACGAGCAGTACTTC. Its translation: CASSLAGTGTYEQYF.

The rearrangement links TRBV25-1 to TRBJ1-2; D gene unclear. The CDR3 runs 13 residues. V was shortened by 3 bases and J by 4 bases, with 9 bases between the two germline ends. Germline CDR1 reads MGHDK; CDR2 reads SYGVNS. The CDR3 DNA follows: TGTGCCAGCAGTGAGGAAGGTGGCTATGGCTACACCTTC. As protein: CASSEEGGYGYTF.

The rearrangement uses TRBV5-1 and TRBJ2-5, with D possibly TRBD2 on 5 matching bases. From germline, CDR1 is SGHRS and CDR2 YFSETQ. Trimming removed 4 bases from V and 6 bases from J, with 13 bases in between. The CDR3 covers 13 residues. DNA of the CDR3: TGCGCCAGCAGCGAGGGTGGGGAAAAGACCCAGTACTTC. Translation gives CASSEGGEKTQYF.

The chain links TRBV5-1 to TRBJ2-2, with D maybe TRBD2 (6 bases). Trimming removed 4 bases at V and 1 base at J, with 14 bases between. The CDR3 has 16 residues. Germline lookup yields CDR1 SGHRS and CDR2 YFSETQ. CDR3 DNA sequence: TGCGCCAGCAGCCCCGGAGGGGCCCAGAACACCGGGGAGCTGTTTTTT. As protein: CASSPGGAQNTGELFF.

The rearrangement links TRBV4-1 to TRBJ1-3; D may be TRBD1 (5 bases). This CDR3 has 18 residues. The V and J ends lost 1 base and 0 bases respectively, with 16 bases between them. CDR1 is MGHRA, CDR2 YSYEKL, per germline. CDR3 sequence reads: CASSQGTGRSSSGNTIYF. In DNA form, the CDR3 reads TGCGCCAGCAGCCAAGGCACGGGACGGTCAAGCTCTGGAAACACCATATATTTT.

This clone has just one count. J is TRBJ1-1 and V is TRBV30; D not certain. CDR1 is GTSNPN, CDR2 SVGIG, per germline (reference sequence). The germline V and J ends were trimmed by 4 bases and 4 bases, with 16 bases remaining between them. The length of the CDR3 is 14 residues. CDR3 sequence: CAWKVLEPGTEAFF. In DNA form, the CDR3 reads TGTGCCTGGAAGGTGTTGGAACCGGGCACTGAAGCTTTCTTT.

This chain connects TRBV6-1 to TRBJ2-7, with 7 bases that match TRBD1. Germline V gives CDR1 MNHNS, CDR2 SASEGT. The CDR3 has 15 amino acids. V lost 5 bases to trimming and J lost 0 bases; unmatched junction nucleotides: 7. The CDR3 is CASSSGTASSYEQYF. Written as DNA, the CDR3 is TGTGCCAGCAGTTCCGGGACAGCCTCCTCCTACGAGCAGTACTTC.

The chain's CDR3 is CASSLGTSSTYEQYF. Written as DNA, the CDR3 is TGCGCCAGCAGCCTTGGGACTAGCTCGACCTACGAGCAGTACTTC. The V gene is TRBV5-1, the J gene TRBJ2-7; 9 bases agree with TRBD2. The germline V gene has CDR1 SGHRS and CDR2 YFSETQ. The V gene end was trimmed by 4 bases and the J gene end by 2 bases; junction bases not matched to a gene: 7. This CDR3 has 15 residues.

This clone has only a few counts. This sample includes further DNA sequences coding for the same CDR3. V gene TRBV6-1 combines with J gene TRBJ1-6, with no clear D. Germline-derived CDR1 and CDR2 are MNHNS and SASEGT. The CDR3 consists of 13 residues. Trimming took 3 bases from V and 7 from J, leaving 7 bases between them. The CDR3, as DNA: TGTGCCAGCAGTGAGGGGTCAAATTCACCCCTCCACTTT. Translated: CASSEGSNSPLHF.

This chain uses TRBV19 with TRBJ1-5; no firm D call. Germline-derived CDR1 and CDR2 are LNHDA and SQIVND (reference sequence). The CDR3 is 15 amino acids. Between the trimmed V and J ends, which lost 5 bases and 1 base, there was a span of 12 bases. CDR3 coding DNA: TGTGCCAGTAGTGGTGTGGGCAGGAGCAATCAGCCCCAGCATTTT. It codes for CASSGVGRSNQPQHF. Full variable domain (missing parts from reference TRBV19 and TRBJ1-5): DGGITQSPKYLFRKEGQNVTLSCEQNLNHDAMYWYRQDPGQGLRLIYYSQIVNDFQKGDIAEGYSVSREKKESFPLTVTSAQKNPTAFYLCASSGVGRSNQPQHFGDGTRLSIL.

The rearrangement links TRBV18 to TRBJ2-1, with 11 bases identical to TRBD2. Germline loops: CDR1 KGHSH, CDR2 LQKENI. The V gene end was trimmed by 3 bases and the J gene end by 0 bases; junction bases not matched to a gene: 10. This CDR3 is 19 amino acids long. The CDR3 spells CASSPKASGGSSSYNEQFF. The CDR3 nucleotides read TGTGCCAGCTCACCGAAGGCTAGCGGGGGGTCGAGCTCCTACAATGAGCAGTTCTTC.

The chain joins TRBV1 to TRBJ2-2. TRBV1 counts as a pseudogene. The CDR3 length is 16 residues. The CDR3 nucleotides read TGCACCAGCAGCCTTTATCCGGGACGGAACACCGGGGAGCTGTTTTTT. Translated: CTSSLYPGRNTGELFF.

This clone has just one count. This sequence joins TRBV5-1 and TRBJ2-3; TRBD2 matches 13 bases. V gave up 0 bases and J gave up 6 bases; unmatched junction bases: 4. This CDR3 has 16 residues. CDR1 is SGHRS, CDR2 YFSETQ, per germline. For the CDR3, the DNA is TGCGCCAGCAGCTTGGAAGGACTAGCGGGAGTTGATACGCAGTATTTT. Encoded protein: CASSLEGLAGVDTQYF.

J is TRBJ2-2 and V is TRBV19; D is unclear. The CDR3 runs to 14 residues. Deletions cut 10 bases from V and 0 bases from J, with 12 bases between. Germline CDR1 is LNHDA and CDR2 is SQIVND (reference sequence). The CDR3 spells CATQPSSNTGELFF. Here the CDR3 DNA reads TGTGCCACACAGCCAAGCTCGAACACCGGGGAGCTGTTTTTT. Full variable domain (rest looked up from reference TRBV19 and TRBJ2-2): DGGITQSPKYLFRKEGQNVTLSCEQNLNHDAMYWYRQDPGQGLRLIYYSQIVNDFQKGDIAEGYSVSREKKESFPLTVTSAQKNPTAFYLCATQPSSNTGELFFGEGSRLTVL.

The chain recombines TRBV30 with TRBJ1-4; D may be TRBD1 (5 bases). CDR1 is GTSNPN and CDR2 is SVGIG in the germline V gene (reference sequence). CDR3 length equals 15 residues. V gave up 0 bases and J gave up 8 bases, with 16 bases separating them. The CDR3 loop reads CAWSVLAGFNEKLFF. CDR3 bases: TGTGCCTGGAGTGTACTGGCAGGGTTTAACGAAAAACTGTTTTTT. Together with reference TRBV30 and TRBJ1-4, the CDR3 gives the full variable domain: SQTIHQWPATLVQPVGSPLSLECTVEGTSNPNLYWYRQAAGRGLQLLFYSVGIGQISSEVPQNLSASRPQDRQFILSSKKLLLSDSGFYLCAWSVLAGFNEKLFFGSGTQLSVL.

This clone was counted once. This chain joins TRBV6-5 and TRBJ2-6; the D gene is possibly TRBD2 (6 bases). Germline loops: CDR1 MNHEY, CDR2 SVGAGI. V lost 8 bases and J 3 bases, leaving 14 bases between the germline ends. The CDR3 totals 15 residues. CDR3 amino acids: CASGTSPVGANVLTF. In DNA, the CDR3 is TGTGCCAGCGGGACTTCCCCCGTTGGGGCCAACGTCCTGACTTTC.

V gene TRBV18 combines with J gene TRBJ2-7, with 8 bases that match TRBD1. Germline V gene data show CDR1 as KGHSH and CDR2 as LQKENI. The CDR3 contains 15 residues. V was pared by 3 bases and J by 4 bases, with 8 bases of the junction left unmatched. The CDR3 protein is CASSPDRGRVYEQYF. The CDR3 DNA sequence: TGTGCCAGCTCACCCGACAGGGGAAGGGTATACGAGCAGTACTTC.